This is a list of T cell receptor beta chains from one sample in a study of spatial heterogeneity in lung cancer. TCRdb analysed the 5' RACE reads with MiXCR anew, one entry per CDR3 protein. The table shows about 25,000 distinct CDR3 sequences, with under 8% occurring only once. Sequencing used PBMCs, obtained at surgery. These receptor sequences come from a male donor with early-stage non-small cell lung cancer. Both conserved end residues are part of each CDR3. The D gene is left open where the match is weak. Some rows mark clone size as missing; the rest say once, few, many or name a class of expanded clone.

length: 13; J: TRBJ1-1; V: TRBV29-1; size: many; D: .; CDR3: CSVEEGANTEAFF; DNA: TGCAGCGTTGAAGAGGGGGCGAACACTGAAGCTTTCTTT
length: 17; J: TRBJ1-1; V: TRBV28; size: .; D: TRBD1; CDR3: CASSLETGIPMNTEAFF; DNA: TGTGCCAGCAGTTTAGAGACAGGGATACCCATGAACACTGAAGCTTTCTTT
length: 15; J: TRBJ2-7; V: TRBV7-9; size: .; D: .; CDR3: CASSSRGGRNYEQYF; DNA: TGTGCCAGCAGCTCGCGCGGAGGGAGAAACTACGAGCAGTACTTC
length: 16; J: TRBJ2-2; V: TRBV30; size: few; D: .; CDR3: CAWSFRVRGISGELFF; DNA: TGTGCCTGGAGTTTCCGGGTCAGGGGTATCTCCGGGGAGCTGTTTTTT
length: 9; J: TRBJ1-5; V: TRBV28; size: .; D: .; CDR3: CASGDTQHF; DNA: TGTGCCAGTGGGGACACCCAGCATTTT
length: 15; J: TRBJ2-1; V: TRBV10-3; size: few; D: TRBD2; CDR3: CASRTIAGFNNEQFF; DNA: TGTGCCTCCCGGACTATAGCGGGATTCAACAATGAGCAGTTCTTC
length: 14; J: TRBJ1-1; V: TRBV12-3/TRBV12-4; size: many; D: .; CDR3: CASSRGQLNTEAFF; DNA: TGTGCCAGCAGCCGCGGACAGCTGAACACTGAAGCTTTCTTT
length: 16; J: TRBJ2-2; V: TRBV7-3; size: many; D: .; CDR3: CASSLAGTRLTGELFF; DNA: TGTGCCAGCAGCTTGGCGGGGACACGCTTAACCGGGGAGCTGTTTTTT
length: 12; J: TRBJ2-1; V: TRBV4-1; size: .; D: .; CDR3: CASSQDLVRQFF; DNA: TGCGCCAGCAGCCAAGATCTTGTAAGGCAGTTCTTC
length: 18; J: TRBJ2-7; V: TRBV18; size: .; D: TRBD2; CDR3: CASSPTPGLAGLPYEQYF; DNA: TGTGCCAGCTCACCAACCCCTGGACTAGCGGGATTACCCTACGAGCAGTACTTC
length: 15; J: TRBJ1-1; V: TRBV28; size: .; D: TRBD1; CDR3: CASSSTGQRNTEAFF; DNA: TGTGCCAGCAGCTCGACGGGACAGAGGAACACTGAAGCTTTCTTT
length: 14; J: TRBJ1-5; V: TRBV20-1; size: many; D: .; CDR3: CSARTGHSNQPQHF; DNA: TGCAGTGCTAGGACAGGACATAGCAATCAGCCCCAGCATTTT
length: 14; J: TRBJ2-4; V: TRBV6-6; size: many; D: TRBD1; CDR3: CASVGQVAKNIQYF; DNA: TGTGCCAGTGTCGGACAGGTAGCCAAAAACATTCAGTACTTC
length: 14; J: TRBJ2-5; V: TRBV10-3; size: .; D: TRBD2; CDR3: CAISNRLAGETQYF; DNA: TGTGCCATCAGTAATAGACTAGCCGGGGAGACCCAGTACTTC
length: 14; J: TRBJ2-5; V: TRBV12-3/TRBV12-4; size: few; D: .; CDR3: CASSLGLDQETQYF; DNA: TGTGCCAGCAGTTTAGGGCTCGACCAAGAGACCCAGTACTTC
length: 13; J: TRBJ1-5; V: TRBV3-2; size: few; D: .; CDR3: CASSQDRSQPQHF; DNA: TGTGCCAGCAGCCAAGATCGGAGTCAGCCCCAGCATTTT
length: 14; J: TRBJ2-3; V: TRBV6-6; size: .; D: TRBD2; CDR3: CASSPRDYTDTQYF; DNA: TGTGCCAGCAGTCCCCGGGACTACACAGATACGCAGTATTTT